This TCR beta chain is drawn from a study of CD8+ T cells in alopecia areata. Germline V gives CDR1 LNHNV, CDR2 YYDKDF (reference sequence). The CDR3 extends over 14 amino acids. V lost 0 bases to trimming and J lost 5 bases, with 10 bases between them. Treatment described: oral pan-JAK inhibitor, 5-10 mg twice daily. Reverse transcribed after extraction, RNA yielded cDNA as the sequencing template. Sequencing was performed with immunoSEQ multiplex PCR; in TCRdb, only in-frame clones are kept and a portion is missing. The table shows around 200,000 clones, with 60% occurring only once. As to this clone: Its cognate antigen is unknown.

Points from the study as a whole: Many expanded lesional clones persisted during tofacitinib (in both scalp and blood).

Here the sequenced sample was CD4+ T cells sorted from blood, taken at week 4, from a patient treated with tofacitinib. The origin of this receptor is a human donor with alopecia areata. The rearrangement uses TRBV15 and TRBJ1-1; D gene unclear. The CDR3 spells CATSRDIGATEAFF. DNA for the CDR3: TGTGCCACCAGCAGAGATATTGGAGCAACTGAAGCTTTCTTT.